These T cell receptor beta chains were read from a single sample in a study of identical twins. TCRdb redid the calling of the 5' RACE reads with MiXCR, one entry per CDR3 protein. The sample yields nearly 650,000 distinct CDR3 sequences, 7% to 7.5% seen once. These sequences were also reported in another study, on yellow fever vaccine responses in identical twins.

The sequenced material came from PBMCs. The receptors stem from a woman aged 18-29 years in good health. CDR3s include the opening cysteine and the closing phenylalanine or tryptophan. The D gene is left open where the match is weak. Not every row has a clone size; where given, it reads once, few, many or a size class.

few	-	TRBV12-3/TRBV12-4	TRBJ2-1	14	TGTGCCAGCAAGGATGACAACTCCTACAATGAGCAGTTCTTC	CASKDDNSYNEQFF
few	-	TRBV5-6	TRBJ2-5	12	TGTGCCAGCAGATCGGGTCCAGAGACCCAGTACTTC	CASRSGPETQYF
-	-	TRBV9	TRBJ2-1	15	TGTGCCAGCAGCGTAGTAGGTTCCTCGCTCCATGAGCAGTTCTTC	CASSVVGSSLHEQFF
-	-	TRBV11-2	TRBJ2-7	14	TGTGCCAGCAGCTCGGAGCTAGCCGGCTACGAGCAGTACTTC	CASSSELAGYEQYF
many	-	TRBV12-3/TRBV12-4	TRBJ2-1	14	TGTGCCAGCAGCCTTAGGGACTCAAGCGATGAGCAGTTCTTC	CASSLRDSSDEQFF
few	-	TRBV3-1	TRBJ2-5	15	TGTGCCAGCAGCCATGGCGCGGGGCTGCAAGAGACCCAGTACTTC	CASSHGAGLQETQYF
few	TRBD2	TRBV5-1	TRBJ2-1	18	TGCGCCAGCAGCCAGGGACTAGCGGGAGGCCTTTCCTACAATGAGCAGTTCTTC	CASSQGLAGGLSYNEQFF
-	-	TRBV5-6	TRBJ2-7	15	TGTGCCAGCAGCTCAAGGGGACAACCTCGACACGAGCAGTACTTC	CASSSRGQPRHEQYF
few	TRBD1	TRBV5-1	TRBJ2-2	15	TGCGCCAGCAGCTTGGAGGGGACAGCTACCGGGGAGCTGTTTTTT	CASSLEGTATGELFF
many	-	TRBV7-9	TRBJ2-1	12	TGTGCCAGCAGCTTAGTGTCCACTGGGCAGTTCTTC	CASSLVSTGQFF
few	-	TRBV7-8	TRBJ2-3	14	TGTGCCAGCAGCTCGGCATTGGGTATCGATACGCAGTATTTT	CASSSALGIDTQYF
-	TRBD2	TRBV15	TRBJ2-1	17	TGTGCCACCAGTAACGGACTAGCGGGAGGTACCTACAATGAGCAGTTCTTC	CATSNGLAGGTYNEQFF
many	-	TRBV14	TRBJ2-6	17	TGTGCCAGCAGCCAAGATTGGGGATACTCTGGGGCCAACGTCCTGACTTTC	CASSQDWGYSGANVLTF
few	TRBD2	TRBV7-2	TRBJ2-1	15	TGTGCCAGCAGCTTGTCTAGCGGGTACTACAATGAGCAGTTCTTC	CASSLSSGYYNEQFF
few	TRBD2	TRBV2	TRBJ2-1	16	TGTGCCAGCAGTCAAAAACTAGCGGGGGTTGTCAATGAGCAGTTCTTC	CASSQKLAGVVNEQFF
few	-	TRBV12-3/TRBV12-4	TRBJ2-7	16	TGTGTTAGGGGCCCGCGGGGGCGGATTATCTCCTACGAGCAGTACTTC	CVRGPRGRIISYEQYF
-	-	TRBV5-1	TRBJ1-3	16	TGCGCCAGCAGCTTGGGTGTGGCAGGGACTGGAAACACCATATATTTT	CASSLGVAGTGNTIYF
many	-	TRBV5-5	TRBJ2-3	14	TGTGCCAGCAGCCCCCCGGGAAACACAGATACGCAGTATTTT	CASSPPGNTDTQYF
-	TRBD2	TRBV28	TRBJ2-5	15	TGTGCCAGCAGTTACCCAAGCGGGGGGGTAGAGACCCAGTACTTC	CASSYPSGGVETQYF
few	TRBD1	TRBV7-7	TRBJ2-2	21	TGTGCCAGCAGCCACAGGGGGTTCTCTATACTCTCCTTCTCGAACACCGGGGAGCTGTTTTTT	CASSHRGFSILSFSNTGELFF
many	-	TRBV6-6	TRBJ1-1	12	TGTGCCAGCAGTTACGGTACAAGGTTCGCTTTCTTT	CASSYGTRFAFF
-	TRBD1	TRBV27	TRBJ2-1	12	TGTACCCCCTGGGACAGGGACAATGAGCAGTTCTTC	CTPWDRDNEQFF
many	TRBD1	TRBV10-3	TRBJ2-7	13	TGTGCCATCAGTGAACGGACAGGGGTCGAGCAGTACTTC	CAISERTGVEQYF
few	-	TRBV20-1	TRBJ2-4	20	TGCAGTGCTAGAAACTTTTTGGAAAGACAGCAAGGAGTAGCCAAAAACATTCAGTACTTC	CSARNFLERQQGVAKNIQYF
few	-	TRBV2	TRBJ2-2	16	TGTGCCAGCAGTGAATTCAGGGGCGGGAACACCGGGGAGCTGTTTTTT	CASSEFRGGNTGELFF
many	TRBD2	TRBV10-1	TRBJ2-1	15	TGCGCCAGCAGTGAATCTAGCGGGAGCTTACTTGAGCAGTTCTTC	CASSESSGSLLEQFF
many	TRBD2	TRBV28	TRBJ2-3	15	TGTGCCAGGAAGCGGCTAGCGGGGGGGATAGATACGCAGTATTTT	CARKRLAGGIDTQYF
many	-	TRBV5-1	TRBJ2-3	16	TGCGCCAGCAGCCTTAGGGGCGGCTGGGAACGGGATACGCAGTATTTT	CASSLRGGWERDTQYF
-	TRBD1	TRBV5-6	TRBJ2-7	15	TGTGCCAGCAGCCCCCTGACAGGGGGCTCCTACGAGCAGTACTTC	CASSPLTGGSYEQYF
many	-	TRBV29-1	TRBJ2-7	11	TGCAGCGTTGACCAGGGGTACGAGCAGTACTTC	CSVDQGYEQYF
many	-	TRBV10-3	TRBJ1-4	13	TGTGCCATCACAAGGGCAACTAATGAAAAACTGTTTTTT	CAITRATNEKLFF
few	-	TRBV5-1	TRBJ2-1	13	TGCGCCAGCAGATTTCTCTCCTACAATGAGCAGTTCTTC	CASRFLSYNEQFF
few	TRBD2	TRBV4-1	TRBJ2-1	18	TGCGCCAGCAGCCAAGGGGCCCTGGGACTAGCGGGCTACAATGAGCAGTTCTTC	CASSQGALGLAGYNEQFF
-	-	TRBV2	TRBJ1-1	16	TGTGCCAGCAATCGGGGCCCCCCATTGGTGAACACTGAAGCTTTCTTT	CASNRGPPLVNTEAFF
few	-	TRBV29-1	TRBJ2-1	13	TGCAGCGTCCCCGGGGAAGAGGGCAATGAGCAGTTCTTC	CSVPGEEGNEQFF
few	-	TRBV6-5	TRBJ2-5	14	TGTGCCAGCAGTTACTTGACGGAACAAGAGACCCAGTACTTC	CASSYLTEQETQYF
few	TRBD2	TRBV4-1	TRBJ2-7	13	TGCGCCAGCAGCCAAGAAGGTGGGACTAGCCAGTACTTC	CASSQEGGTSQYF
few	TRBD1	TRBV6-5	TRBJ1-4	14	TGTGCCAGCAGTTACTTACAGGGGGGTGAAAAACTGTTTTTT	CASSYLQGGEKLFF
few	TRBD1	TRBV5-1	TRBJ2-3	14	TGCGCCAGCAGCTTGGGGGGACAGGGAAATACGCAGTATTTT	CASSLGGQGNTQYF
-	-	TRBV6-1	TRBJ1-1	14	TGTGCCAGCAGTCCCAATGGACGGTTCACTGAAGCTTTCTTT	CASSPNGRFTEAFF
few	-	TRBV20-1	TRBJ2-7	13	TGCAGTGCTAGGGACCCGGGGGTGAGGGAGCAGTACTTC	CSARDPGVREQYF
few	-	TRBV3-1	TRBJ2-3	15	TGTGCCAGCAGCGAAGGCTTTCAGCGCACAGATACGCAGTATTTT	CASSEGFQRTDTQYF
-	-	TRBV6-2/TRBV6-3	TRBJ2-7	14	TGTGCCAGCAGTTACAGGTCTTTCTCCTACGAGCAGTACTTC	CASSYRSFSYEQYF
-	TRBD2	TRBV6-1	TRBJ2-1	17	TGTGCCAGCAAGCGGACTAGCGGCCACACATCTGGGAATGAGCAGTTCTTC	CASKRTSGHTSGNEQFF
many	-	TRBV10-3	TRBJ1-1	14	TGTGCCATCAGTGAAGGGAAATTGAACACTGAAGCTTTCTTT	CAISEGKLNTEAFF
few	-	TRBV25-1	TRBJ2-3	14	TGTGCCAGCAGTCGGGCAGCTAGCACAGATACGCAGTATTTT	CASSRAASTDTQYF
-	-	TRBV7-8	TRBJ1-1	14	TGTGCCAGCAGCCCGTGGGGGACCAACACTGAAGCTTTCTTT	CASSPWGTNTEAFF
few	-	TRBV20-1	TRBJ2-5	13	TGCAGTGCTCGAGGTGAAATTCAAGAGACCCAGTACTTC	CSARGEIQETQYF
few	-	TRBV20-1	TRBJ2-3	13	TGCAGTGCTATGTCTAGCAGCACAGATACGCAGTATTTT	CSAMSSSTDTQYF
many	-	TRBV20-1	TRBJ2-6	17	TGCAGTGCTACCCCTCGGGTAGGGGACTCTGGGGCCAACGTCCTGACTTTC	CSATPRVGDSGANVLTF
many	-	TRBV6-1	TRBJ1-5	15	TGTGCCAGCAGTCCTGGGACGGTCCCCGGGAGGCCCCAGCATTTT	CASSPGTVPGRPQHF
-	TRBD2	TRBV20-1	TRBJ2-1	18	TGCAGTGCTACCCCTTTAGCGGGGGGTTTGGGATCCTACAATGAGCAGTTCTTC	CSATPLAGGLGSYNEQFF
-	-	TRBV12-3/TRBV12-4	TRBJ1-1	13	TGTGCCAGCAGTCCCCGGGGGGCGCTTGGAGCTTTCTTT	CASSPRGALGAFF
-	-	TRBV7-9	TRBJ2-3	16	TGTGCCAGCAGCCTCGACCAGGGGCCCAGCACAGATACGCAGTATTTT	CASSLDQGPSTDTQYF
few	TRBD1	TRBV18	TRBJ1-1	16	TGTGCCAGCTCACCATGGCAGGGGGGTGCCGAAGACGGAGCTTTCTTT	CASSPWQGGAEDGAFF
-	TRBD1	TRBV24-1	TRBJ2-1	16	TGTGCCACCAGTGATTTGAACAGGGGTGGCTACAATGAGCAGTTCTTC	CATSDLNRGGYNEQFF
-	TRBD1	TRBV10-3	TRBJ2-3	14	TGTGCCATCAGAGGACAGGTCAGCACAGATACGCAGTATTTT	CAIRGQVSTDTQYF